These 9 T cell receptor beta chains share one sample of origin, sequenced in a study of response to subunit inactivated influenza vaccine. TCRdb reanalysed the RT-PCR reads using MiXCR and keeps one entry per CDR3 protein. Seen here are hundreds of thousands of distinct CDR3 sequences, about 14% observed once, and the top ten hold less than 9%. Source: PBMCs from blood, taken roughly 15 days before vaccination. Receptor source: a man aged 50 to 60 who received an inactivated influenza vaccine.

This clonotype was seen once. CDR3 residues: CSPGLAGIYEQYF. As DNA, the CDR3 is TGCAGTCCTGGGCTAGCGGGAATCTACGAGCAGTACTTC. The chain couples TRBV20-1 to TRBJ2-7; 9 bases are a match to TRBD2. The CDR3 is made up of 13 amino acids. Trimming cost V 8 bases and J 3 bases; bases outside gene matches: 8. CDR1 is DFQATT and CDR2 is SNEGSKA in the germline V gene (reference sequence).

The J gene is TRBJ2-1, the V gene TRBV5-1; possibly TRBD1 for D (5 bases). The CDR3 totals 16 residues. Trimming removed 7 bases at V and 0 bases at J, with 17 bases between. Germline CDR1 and CDR2: SGHRS and YFSETQ. Here the CDR3 DNA reads TGCGCCAGCGCTCCCAATCGAAGGGGCTCCTACAATGAGCAGTTCTTC. This encodes CASAPNRRGSYNEQFF.

This clonotype was observed many times. The chain joins TRBV6-1 to TRBJ1-1; D unclear. V was trimmed by 6 bases and J by 11 bases, leaving 22 bases between them. The CDR3 is made up of 14 amino acids. The germline V gene encodes CDR1 MNHNS and CDR2 SASEGT. The CDR3 coding sequence is TGTGCCAGCAGACAAAGGGAGTCCTACTATAGGGCTTTCTTT. Protein sequence: CASRQRESYYRAFF.

With respect to this clonotype: An end of the junction does not agree with germline; a read error may underlie this. V gene TRBV28 combines with J gene TRBJ2-7; perhaps TRBD1 as D (6 bases). The germline V gene has CDR1 MDHEN and CDR2 SYDVKM. The CDR3 sequence is 14 residues long. CDR3 in amino acids: CASRETGRSYEHYF. CDR3 in DNA: TGTGCCAGCAGAGAAACAGGGAGATCCTACGAGCACTACTTC.

The chain couples TRBV18 to TRBJ1-5; 8 bases match TRBD1. This CDR3 spans 13 amino acids. The germline gives CDR1 KGHSH, CDR2 LQKENI. J was trimmed by 10 bases and V by 4 bases; bases with no gene match: 6. The CDR3 DNA reads TGTGCCAGCTCACGTGGACAGGGTCGACCCCAGCATTTT. Its translation: CASSRGQGRPQHF. Based on the CDR3 plus reference TRBV18 and TRBJ1-5, the full variable domain is NAGVMQNPRHLVRRRGQEARLRCSPMKGHSHVYWYRQLPEEGLKFMVYLQKENIIDESGMPKERFSAEFPKEGPSILRIQQVVRGDSAAYFCASSRGQGRPQHFGDGTRLSIL.

V is TRBV5-4 and J is TRBJ2-7, with D tentatively TRBD1 (6 bases). Germline V gives CDR1 SGHNT, CDR2 YYREEE (reference sequence). The V gene lost 0 bases and the J gene lost 0 bases, with 10 bases spanning the gap. The CDR3 is 15 residues long. The CDR3 DNA follows: TGTGCCAGCAGCTTGGCCGGACAGAACTCCTACGAGCAGTACTTC. It codes for CASSLAGQNSYEQYF.

This clonotype was recorded once. V gene TRBV5-1 combines with J gene TRBJ1-1, with D hard to call. The CDR3 has 16 amino acids. Trimming shortened V by 4 bases and J by 5 bases, and 21 bases separated the two germline ends. Germline V gene data show CDR1 as SGHRS and CDR2 as YFSETQ. The chain's CDR3 is CASSEGTGGRFTEAFF. DNA for the CDR3: TGCGCCAGCAGCGAGGGAACGGGCGGGCGGTTTACTGAAGCTTTCTTT.

The table lists this clonotype with a few counts. The genes are TRBV3-1 and TRBJ2-1, with 7 bases matching TRBD1. The J segment lost 3 bases and the V segment lost 4 bases, leaving 3 bases of the junction unmatched. The CDR3 runs 14 residues. Per germline, CDR1 LGHDT and CDR2 YNNKEL (reference sequence). The CDR3 coding sequence is TGTGCCAGCAGCCTCGGACAGGTCTACAATGAGCAGTTCTTC. Translated, it gives CASSLGQVYNEQFF.

This rearrangement joins TRBV10-3 to TRBJ2-7, with D perhaps TRBD2 (5 bases). CDR1 is ENHRY, CDR2 SYGVKD, per germline. The CDR3 totals 13 residues. Trimming shortened V by 4 bases and J by 4 bases, and 11 bases separated the two germline ends. CDR3 in DNA: TGTGCCATCAGTGGAGGGAGTGAGTACGAGCAGTACTTC. Translation gives CAISGGSEYEQYF.